These 3 T cell receptor beta chains were sequenced from one sample in a study of OX40 agonist ivuxolimab in advanced cancers. Only in-frame clones appear in the TCRdb table, and some are missing; sequencing was by immunoSEQ multiplex PCR. The table has roughly 64,000 clones, 84% seen once. Sequencing was performed on CD4+ or CD8+ T cells sorted from blood, taken in a trial of the OX40 agonist ivuxolimab. The receptors shown here come from an adult with an advanced solid tumor such as melanoma, head and neck, liver or kidney cancer.

The chain is built from TRBV4-3 and TRBJ1-2, with 9 bases matching TRBD1. After removal of 1 base from V and 6 bases from J, the junction contained 0 bases not matched to a gene. The CDR3 has 13 residues. The germline V gene encodes CDR1 LGHNA and CDR2 YSLEER. CDR3 sequence: CASSQGQGDGYTF. The CDR3 nucleotides read TGCGCCAGCAGCCAAGGACAGGGGGATGGCTACACCTTC.

There are a few counts of this clone. This chain's CDR3 is CASRAGQGIGQPQHF. CDR3 nucleotides: TGTGCCAGCAGAGCGGGACAGGGGATAGGACAGCCCCAGCATTTT. The chain couples TRBV6-1 to TRBJ1-5; 10 positions match TRBD1. The CDR3 contains 15 residues. V lost 6 bases, J lost 7 bases, and 9 bases stayed unmatched. The germline V gene encodes CDR1 MNHNS and CDR2 SASEGT.

The genes are TRBV7-2 and TRBJ1-3; no clear D gene. CDR1 and CDR2 (germline): SGHTA, FQGNSA. The V gene lost 5 bases and the J gene lost 4 bases, with 9 bases spanning the gap. CDR3 length: 13 amino acids. The CDR3 spells CASSVPPGNTIYF. The CDR3 DNA follows: TGTGCCAGCAGCGTACCTCCGGGAAACACCATATATTTT.